The T cell receptor (beta chain) under discussion was sequenced for a study of shared clonotypes between healthy human individuals. Study-wide points: Lower generation probabilities were found for non-shared clonotypes than for those shared by all four donors.

Sequencing was performed with immunoSEQ multiplex PCR; in TCRdb, only in-frame clones are kept and a portion is missing. The sample includes roughly 2.6 million clones, approximately 94% of them seen just once. The length of the CDR3 is 15 residues. In germline, CDR1 is MNHEY, CDR2 SVGAGI. V shed 0 bases and J 3 bases; nucleotides not matched to a gene: 4. A remark on this clone: Its antigen is still unknown. The identical CDR3 is also encoded by other nucleotide sequences in the sample.

Input material: naive CD4+ T cells sorted from blood. Subset: CD45RA+ positively selected. The sequence derives from a man aged 18-30 years in good health. This rearrangement joins TRBV6-5 to TRBJ2-7; 8 nucleotides line up with TRBD1. CDR3 loop: CASSYSLTGGYEQYF. The CDR3 nucleotides are TGTGCCAGCAGTTACTCGCTAACAGGGGGCTACGAGCAGTACTTC.